The 29 T cell receptor beta chains presented below share a single source sample, sequenced in a study of beta chain features in type 1 diabetes. Every isolated RNA sample was fully reverse transcribed, so sequencing captured expressed TCRB transcripts. This table comes from immunoSEQ multiplex PCR, and its TCRdb copy is limited to in-frame clones, with some not included. There are roughly 340,000 clones in the sample; 10% to 15% occur only once, and roughly 0.0097% lies in the top ten. Findings of the study overall: Shorter TCRB CDR3s, moderately but significantly so, marked every one of the four CD4+ subsets in Type 1 diabetes patients.

Their antigen targets remain unknown. Sequencing was performed on naive CD4+ T cells from blood. The receptors were sampled from a woman between 18 and 29 years old with type 1 diabetes.

This clone was seen a handful of times. The chain combines TRBV7-2 with TRBJ2-5, with D hard to call. The CDR3 is made up of 14 amino acids. V shed 2 bases and J shed 5 bases, with 12 bases lying between them. The germline V gene has CDR1 SGHTA and CDR2 FQGNSA. Here the CDR3 DNA reads TGTGCCAGCAGCTTAAGCTCATTCGGTGAGACCCAGTACTTC. Protein product: CASSLSSFGETQYF.

This clone showed up just a few times. The chain joins TRBV28 to TRBJ2-3; 9 bases fit TRBD2. V lost 4 bases and J lost 6; bases outside the gene matches: 11. The CDR3 has 16 residues. Germline V gives CDR1 MDHEN, CDR2 SYDVKM. The CDR3 DNA reads as TGTGCCAGCAGTTACCCCGTAGCGGGAGATGGTGATACGCAGTATTTT. This sequence encodes CASSYPVAGDGDTQYF. The variable domain in full, with the rest retrieved from reference TRBV28 and TRBJ2-3, is DVKVTQSSRYLVKRTGEKVFLECVQDMDHENMFWYRQDPGLGLRLIYFSYDVKMKEKGDIPEGYSVSREKKERFSLILESASTNQTSMYLCASSYPVAGDGDTQYFGPGTRLTVL.

This clone was found a few times. This chain uses TRBV5-6 with TRBJ1-1, with a weak D call TRBD1 (6 bases). V shed 4 bases and J shed 7 bases, with 23 bases lying between them. CDR1 and CDR2 (germline): SGHDT, YYEEEE. The CDR3 contains 16 residues. CDR3 nucleotides: TGTGCCAGCAGCACACAGGGATTATTTCCCTACGGTGAAGCTTTCTTT. It codes for CASSTQGLFPYGEAFF.

The chain recombines TRBV20-1 with TRBJ1-1, with no clear D. CDR1 and CDR2 (germline): DFQATT, SNEGSKA (reference sequence). The CDR3 loop spans 11 amino acids. V was shortened by 1 base and J by 8 bases, with 8 bases between the two germline ends. CDR3 sequence: CSARGWSEAFF. DNA for the CDR3: TGCAGTGCTAGAGGCTGGAGCGAAGCTTTCTTT.

The V call is TRBV5-4, the J call TRBJ2-7, with 8 bases aligning to TRBD1. The CDR3 spans 13 residues. Trimming at V came to 4 bases and at J to 5 bases, leaving 5 bases not matched to a gene. The V gene's germline CDR1 is SGHNT and CDR2 YYREEE (reference sequence). The CDR3 reads CASSPDRAHEQYF. The DNA for the CDR3 is TGTGCCAGCAGCCCGGACAGGGCACACGAGCAGTACTTC.

This clone came up once. CDR3 coding DNA: TGTGCCAGCAGCTTTCAGGGGGCAGCCACTGAAGCTTTCTTT. Its translation is CASSFQGAATEAFF. The rearrangement links TRBV7-9 to TRBJ1-1; 8 bases match TRBD1. The CDR3 is 14 amino acids. Unmatched junction bases numbered 4, after V lost 3 bases and J lost 4 bases. Germline V gives CDR1 SEHNR, CDR2 FQNEAQ (reference sequence).

This clone was observed a few times. The gene calls are TRBV10-3 and TRBJ2-7; TRBD1 matches at 7 bases. The germline V gene has CDR1 ENHRY and CDR2 SYGVKD. The V and J ends lost 6 bases and 1 base, in that order; junction bases with no gene match: 6. This CDR3 has 14 amino acids. The CDR3 coding sequence is TGTGCCATCAGCGGGACAGCACTATCCTACGAGCAGTACTTC. Its protein is CAISGTALSYEQYF.

This rearrangement joins TRBV7-9 to TRBJ2-5; D possibly corresponds to TRBD2 (5 bases). The CDR3 covers 14 residues. CDR1 is SEHNR and CDR2 is FQNEAQ in the germline V gene (reference sequence). V shed 3 bases and J shed 1 base, with 9 bases lying between them. For the CDR3, the DNA is TGTGCCAGCAGCTTCGTCGGGGTCCAAGAGACCCAGTACTTC. This encodes CASSFVGVQETQYF.

V usage is TRBV6-1 and J usage is TRBJ2-5; 8 bases match TRBD1. CDR3 length: 13 residues. Germline CDR1 and CDR2: MNHNS and SASEGT. With 5 bases clipped from V and 5 bases from J, the junction kept 4 bases outside the gene matches. The CDR3 DNA follows: TGTGCCAGCAGTTGGACAGGGCTGGAGACCCAGTACTTC. Amino acid sequence: CASSWTGLETQYF.

This clone was found a few times. The J gene is TRBJ1-2, the V gene TRBV29-1; 8 nucleotides agree with TRBD1. Germline V lookup: CDR1 SQVTM, CDR2 ANQGSEA. The CDR3 consists of 13 residues. The V and J ends lost 7 bases and 0 bases, in that order; junction bases with no gene match: 4. The chain's CDR3 is CSGDRGPNYGYTF. The CDR3 DNA reads as TGCAGCGGTGACAGGGGTCCTAACTATGGCTACACCTTC.

This clone appeared a few times. The V call is TRBV28, the J call TRBJ1-4; the match to TRBD1 covers 7 bases. The junction had 5 bases not matched to a gene; V was cut back by 8 bases and J by 5 bases. The length of the CDR3 is 13 residues. CDR1 is MDHEN, CDR2 SYDVKM, per germline. The CDR3 region is CASFGTVNEKLFF. Written as DNA, the CDR3 is TGTGCCAGCTTCGGGACAGTAAATGAAAAACTGTTTTTT.

The V and J genes are TRBV6-5 and TRBJ2-3; D is uncertain. Per the germline V gene, CDR1 is MNHEY and CDR2 is SVGAGI. There are 14 residues in the CDR3. V shed 0 bases and J shed 2 bases, with 6 bases lying between them. In DNA form, the CDR3 reads TGTGCCAGCAGTTACTCATTGTACACAGATACGCAGTATTTT. Amino acid sequence: CASSYSLYTDTQYF.

This rearrangement joins TRBV7-9 to TRBJ2-1, with 7 bases that match TRBD1. The V and J ends lost 7 bases and 4 bases, in that order; junction bases with no gene match: 16. The V gene's germline CDR1 is SEHNR and CDR2 FQNEAQ (reference sequence). CDR3 length equals 17 residues. The CDR3, as DNA: TGTGCCAGCATCGATCCGTCACAGGGGAAGGTTTACAATGAGCAGTTCTTC. It codes for CASIDPSQGKVYNEQFF.

Only a few counts were recorded for this clone. The chain employs TRBV5-4 and TRBJ2-3; D possibly corresponds to TRBD1 (6 bases). Trimming left V 2 bases short and J 0 bases short, with 10 bases between. This CDR3 region has 15 residues. Germline loops: CDR1 SGHNT, CDR2 YYREEE (reference sequence). CDR3 nucleotides: TGTGCCAGCAGCTTTGACAGGCCCAGCACAGATACGCAGTATTTT. It translates to CASSFDRPSTDTQYF. The full variable domain, rest sourced from reference TRBV5-4 and TRBJ2-3, is ETGVTQSPTHLIKTRGQQVTLRCSSQSGHNTVSWYQQALGQGPQFIFQYYREEENGRGNFPPRFSGLQFPNYSSELNVNALELDDSALYLCASSFDRPSTDTQYFGPGTRLTVL.

This clone was observed a few times. The rearrangement links TRBV29-1 to TRBJ1-5; tentative D call: TRBD1 (5 bases). CDR3 length: 12 amino acids. Deletions cut 7 bases from V and 4 bases from J, with 11 bases between. Germline lookup yields CDR1 SQVTM and CDR2 ANQGSEA. CDR3 protein: CSALTANQPQHF. For the CDR3, the DNA is TGCAGCGCTCTGACAGCTAATCAGCCCCAGCATTTT.

The J gene is TRBJ2-7, the V gene TRBV5-4, with TRBD2 matching 14 bases. CDR1 SGHNT and CDR2 YYREEE come from the germline V gene (reference sequence). Trimming at V came to 4 bases and at J to 7 bases, leaving 4 bases not matched to a gene. CDR3 length: 14 amino acids. The chain's CDR3 is CASSPGLAGVEQYF. As DNA, the CDR3 is TGTGCCAGCAGCCCGGGACTAGCGGGAGTTGAGCAGTACTTC.

This clone was found a few times. The chain is built from TRBV5-1 and TRBJ2-7, with 7 positions matching TRBD2. V was pared by 2 bases and J by 9 bases, with 17 bases of the junction left unmatched. CDR1 SGHRS and CDR2 YFSETQ come from the germline V gene. The CDR3 sequence is 16 residues long. CDR3 in amino acids: CASSFGAGTNSGGQYF. The CDR3 bases are TGCGCCAGCAGCTTCGGAGCCGGGACTAATTCCGGAGGGCAGTACTTC.

This clone has just a few counts. Written as DNA, the CDR3 is TGTGCCAGCAGCTTATCCGGGACAGGAGGTCGGTATGGCTACACCTTC. Translation: CASSLSGTGGRYGYTF. J is TRBJ1-2 and V is TRBV7-9, with 8 nucleotides matching TRBD1. J lost 5 bases, V lost 2 bases, and 10 bases had no gene match. CDR3 length: 16 amino acids. Germline assignment: CDR1 SEHNR and CDR2 FQNEAQ (reference sequence).

This clone was picked up a small number of times. This chain connects TRBV18 to TRBJ2-5, with TRBD2 identical over 7 bases. V gave up 2 bases and J gave up 4 bases; unmatched junction bases: 10. Germline V gene sequence: CDR1 KGHSH, CDR2 LQKENI. There are 16 residues in the CDR3. This chain's CDR3 is CASSPEAGQVGETQYF. The CDR3 DNA reads as TGTGCCAGCTCACCAGAAGCGGGGCAGGTTGGAGAGACCCAGTACTTC.

This clone showed up just a few times. V gene TRBV18 combines with J gene TRBJ2-7; 14 bases are a match to TRBD2. J gave up 10 bases and V 1 base, and 9 bases lay outside the gene matches. The CDR3 contains 16 residues. From germline, CDR1 is KGHSH and CDR2 LQKENI. CDR3 protein: CASSPQEGLAGGGQYF. CDR3 sequence (DNA): TGTGCCAGCTCACCACAAGAAGGACTAGCGGGAGGAGGACAGTACTTC.

The chain combines TRBV2 with TRBJ2-5; D remains unclear. With 6 bases removed from V and 1 base from J, the gap between germline ends came to 6 bases. CDR3 length: 12 amino acids. Germline CDR1 reads SNHLY; CDR2 reads FYNNEI. The CDR3 loop is CASRPSQETQYF. Here the CDR3 DNA reads TGTGCCAGCAGGCCTAGCCAAGAGACCCAGTACTTC.

The chain combines TRBV18 with TRBJ2-7, with TRBD1 as a possible D gene (6 bases). Trimming shortened V by 3 bases and J by 7 bases, and 19 bases separated the two germline ends. Germline V gene lookup returns CDR1 KGHSH and CDR2 LQKENI. There are 15 residues in the CDR3. CDR3 protein: CASSPRTGSWGEQYF. CDR3 DNA: TGTGCCAGCTCACCCCGCACAGGGAGTTGGGGGGAGCAGTACTTC.

Only a few counts were recorded for this clone. The chain recombines TRBV5-1 with TRBJ1-5, with D perhaps TRBD1 (6 bases). Germline CDR1 SGHRS, CDR2 YFSETQ. The CDR3 runs to 14 residues. Trimming took 0 bases from V and 4 from J, leaving 8 bases between them. The CDR3 spells CASSLGDINQPQHF. CDR3 bases: TGCGCCAGCAGCTTGGGGGACATTAATCAGCCCCAGCATTTT.

This clone was observed a few times. The chain joins TRBV4-3 to TRBJ1-1, with D tentatively TRBD1 (5 bases). This CDR3 is built from 15 residues. V was trimmed by 0 bases and J by 5 bases, leaving 13 bases between them. Germline CDR1 and CDR2: LGHNA and YSLEER. In DNA form, the CDR3 reads TGCGCCAGCAGCCAAGATGGTGGGGGGGGGACTGAAGCTTTCTTT. It encodes CASSQDGGGGTEAFF.

This clone was picked up a small number of times. The V and J genes are TRBV30 and TRBJ2-7; tentatively, D is TRBD2 (6 bases). The CDR3 runs 13 residues. CDR1 and CDR2 (germline): GTSNPN, SVGIG (reference sequence). Trimming shortened V by 0 bases and J by 3 bases, and 9 bases separated the two germline ends. Here the CDR3 reads CAWSVIGGYEQYF. CDR3 sequence (DNA): TGTGCCTGGAGTGTAATCGGGGGCTACGAGCAGTACTTC.

J is TRBJ2-7 and V is TRBV18; D is possibly TRBD2 (6 bases). The CDR3 spans 16 residues. Germline V gene sequence: CDR1 KGHSH, CDR2 LQKENI. V lost 0 bases to trimming and J lost 7 bases, with 19 bases between them. The CDR3 loop reads CASSPPSRDSSGEQYF. In DNA form, the CDR3 reads TGTGCCAGCTCACCACCATCCCGGGACTCCTCTGGGGAGCAGTACTTC.

This chain joins TRBV5-4 and TRBJ2-5, with 10 bases lining up with TRBD1. The CDR3 loop spans 15 amino acids. Germline V gives CDR1 SGHNT, CDR2 YYREEE (reference sequence). J gave up 5 bases and V 3 bases, and 7 bases lay outside the gene matches. Written as DNA, the CDR3 is TGTGCCAGCAGCTCCCCCCTGGGACAGGGGGAGACCCAGTACTTC. Protein: CASSSPLGQGETQYF.

The chain links TRBV27 to TRBJ2-7, with 8 bases that match TRBD2. Looked up from germline, CDR1 is MNHEY and CDR2 is SMNVEV (reference sequence). The J segment lost 2 bases and the V segment lost 8 bases, leaving 14 bases of the junction unmatched. The CDR3 has 16 residues. In DNA, the CDR3 is TGTGCCAGCGCCCGAGGGGCTAGCGGGCCGACCTACGAGCAGTACTTC. It yields the protein CASARGASGPTYEQYF.

This sequence joins TRBV5-1 and TRBJ2-1, with 11 bases lining up with TRBD2. The CDR3 runs to 15 residues. CDR1 SGHRS and CDR2 YFSETQ come from the germline V gene. The V gene end was trimmed by 0 bases and the J gene end by 7 bases; junction bases not matched to a gene: 3. CDR3 in amino acids: CASSLAPSGRNEQFF. The CDR3 nucleotides are TGCGCCAGCAGCTTGGCCCCTAGCGGGAGGAATGAGCAGTTCTTC.